This T cell receptor beta chain was captured in a study of type 1 regulatory T cells. Background on the study: T-allo10 is a Tr1-enriched, alloantigen-specific CD4 T cell product made in vitro.

A remark on this clonotype: Its antigen is unidentified.

One entry per CDR3 protein, called by TCRdb with MiXCR from the reads. This table has some 20,000 distinct CDR3 sequences, less than 50% appearing once. With V trimmed by 0 bases and J by 3 bases, 0 bases remained unmatched. This CDR3 region has 14 residues. The germline V gene encodes CDR1 SGHRS and CDR2 YFSETQ. The receptor was derived from a human donor in good health. The sample comprised cultured T cells, either the whole culture or a sorted T cell fraction (not recorded which). This chain uses TRBV5-1 with TRBJ2-3; TRBD2 aligns across 8 bases. The DNA of the CDR3 is TGCGCCAGCAGCTTGGGACTAGCGACAGATACGCAGTATTTT. Protein product: CASSLGLATDTQYF.